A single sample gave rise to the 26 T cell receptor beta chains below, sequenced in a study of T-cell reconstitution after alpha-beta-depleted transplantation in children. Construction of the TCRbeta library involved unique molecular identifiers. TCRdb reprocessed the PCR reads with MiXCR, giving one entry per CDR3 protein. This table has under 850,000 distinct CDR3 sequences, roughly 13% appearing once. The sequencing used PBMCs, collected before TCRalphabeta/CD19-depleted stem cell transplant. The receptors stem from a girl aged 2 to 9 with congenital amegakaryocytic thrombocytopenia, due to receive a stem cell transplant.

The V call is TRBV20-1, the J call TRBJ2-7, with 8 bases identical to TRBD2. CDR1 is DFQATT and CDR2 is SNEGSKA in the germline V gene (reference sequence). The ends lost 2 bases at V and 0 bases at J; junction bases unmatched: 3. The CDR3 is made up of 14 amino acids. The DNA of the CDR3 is TGCAGTGCTAGAAGCCTAGCGGGCTCCTACGAGCAGTACTTC. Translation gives CSARSLAGSYEQYF.

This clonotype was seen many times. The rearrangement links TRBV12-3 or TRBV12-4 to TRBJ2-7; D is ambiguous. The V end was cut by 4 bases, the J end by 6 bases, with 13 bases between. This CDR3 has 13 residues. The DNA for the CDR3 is TGTGCCAGCAGTTCCTCCCTTGGAGCCGAGCAGTACTTC. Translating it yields CASSSSLGAEQYF.

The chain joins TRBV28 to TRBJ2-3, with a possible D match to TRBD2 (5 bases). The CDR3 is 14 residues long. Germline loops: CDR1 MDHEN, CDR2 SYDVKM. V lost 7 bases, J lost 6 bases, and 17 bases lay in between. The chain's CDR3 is CASILRTRLDTQYF. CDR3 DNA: TGTGCCAGCATCCTCCGGACTCGGCTCGATACGCAGTATTTT.

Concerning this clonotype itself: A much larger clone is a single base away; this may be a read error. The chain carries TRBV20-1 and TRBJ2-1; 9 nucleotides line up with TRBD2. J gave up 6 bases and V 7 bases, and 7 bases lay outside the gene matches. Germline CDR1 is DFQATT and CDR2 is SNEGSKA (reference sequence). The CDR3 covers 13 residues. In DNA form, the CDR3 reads TGCAGTGTAGCTAGCGGGGATCCCAATGAGCAGTTCTTC. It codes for CSVASGDPNEQFF.

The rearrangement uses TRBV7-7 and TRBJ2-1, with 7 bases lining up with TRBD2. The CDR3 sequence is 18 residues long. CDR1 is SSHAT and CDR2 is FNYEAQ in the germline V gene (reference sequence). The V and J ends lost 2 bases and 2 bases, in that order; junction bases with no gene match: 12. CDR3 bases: TGTGCCAGCAGCTTACCCAGGAAGCGGGAAGGTCCCTACAATGAGCAGTTCTTC. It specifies CASSLPRKREGPYNEQFF.

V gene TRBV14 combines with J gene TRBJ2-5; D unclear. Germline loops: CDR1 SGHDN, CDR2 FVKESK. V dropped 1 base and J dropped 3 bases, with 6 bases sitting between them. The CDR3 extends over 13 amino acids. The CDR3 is CASSQAAEETQYF. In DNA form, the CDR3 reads TGTGCCAGCAGCCAAGCCGCGGAAGAGACCCAGTACTTC.

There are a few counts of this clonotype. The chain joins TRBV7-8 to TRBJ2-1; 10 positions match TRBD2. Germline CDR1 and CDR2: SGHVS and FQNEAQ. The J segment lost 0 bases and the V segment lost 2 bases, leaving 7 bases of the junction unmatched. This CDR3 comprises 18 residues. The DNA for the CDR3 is TGTGCCAGCAGCTTACAAGCGGGAGGGCTTTACTCCTACAATGAGCAGTTCTTC. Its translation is CASSLQAGGLYSYNEQFF.

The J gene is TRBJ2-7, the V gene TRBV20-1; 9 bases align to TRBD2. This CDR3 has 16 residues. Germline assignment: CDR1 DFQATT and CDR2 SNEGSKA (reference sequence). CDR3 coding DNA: TGCTGTGTTTGGGCCCAGGCGGGGGGGAATAGGTACGAGCAGTACTTC. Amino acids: CCVWAQAGGNRYEQYF.

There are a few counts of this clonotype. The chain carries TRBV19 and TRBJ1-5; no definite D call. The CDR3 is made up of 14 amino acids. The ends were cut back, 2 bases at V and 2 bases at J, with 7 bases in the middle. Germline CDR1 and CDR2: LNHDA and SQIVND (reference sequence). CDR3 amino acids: CASSIRLRNQPQHF. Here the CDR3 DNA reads TGTGCCAGTAGTATAAGGCTACGCAATCAGCCCCAGCATTTT.

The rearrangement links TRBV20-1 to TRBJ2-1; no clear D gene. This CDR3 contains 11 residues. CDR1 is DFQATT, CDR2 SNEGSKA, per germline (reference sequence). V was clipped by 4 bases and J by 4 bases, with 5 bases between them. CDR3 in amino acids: CSATLYNEQFF. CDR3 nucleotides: TGCAGTGCTACCCTATACAATGAGCAGTTCTTC.

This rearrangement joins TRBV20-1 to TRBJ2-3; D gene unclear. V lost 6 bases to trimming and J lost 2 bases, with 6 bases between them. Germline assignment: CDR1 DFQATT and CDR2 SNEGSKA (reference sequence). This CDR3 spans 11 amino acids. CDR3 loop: CSAKPTDTQYF. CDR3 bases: TGCAGTGCAAAACCCACAGATACGCAGTATTTT.

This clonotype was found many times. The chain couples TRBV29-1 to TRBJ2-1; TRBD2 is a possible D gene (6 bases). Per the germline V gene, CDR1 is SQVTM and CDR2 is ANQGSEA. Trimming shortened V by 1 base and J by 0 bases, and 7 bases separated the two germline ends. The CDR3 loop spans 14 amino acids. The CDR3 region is CSVEAGSSYNEQFF. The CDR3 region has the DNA TGCAGCGTTGAAGCCGGGAGCTCCTACAATGAGCAGTTCTTC.

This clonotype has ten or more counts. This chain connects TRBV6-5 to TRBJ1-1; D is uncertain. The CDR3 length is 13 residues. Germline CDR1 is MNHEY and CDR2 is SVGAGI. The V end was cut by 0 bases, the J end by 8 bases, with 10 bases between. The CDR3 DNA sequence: TGTGCCAGCAGTTACTCAATACGGGTCGAAGCTTTCTTT. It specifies CASSYSIRVEAFF.

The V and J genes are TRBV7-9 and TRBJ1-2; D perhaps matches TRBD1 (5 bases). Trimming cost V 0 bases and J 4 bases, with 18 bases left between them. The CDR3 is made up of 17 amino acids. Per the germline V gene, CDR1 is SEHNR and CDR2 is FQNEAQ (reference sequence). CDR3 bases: TGTGCCAGCAGCTTAGCGGGGCAGGGCATGGACACCTATGGCTACACCTTC. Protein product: CASSLAGQGMDTYGYTF.

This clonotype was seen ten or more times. The CDR3 reads CASSFLGDEQYF. In nucleotides, the CDR3 is TGTGCCAGCAGCTTCCTAGGCGACGAGCAGTACTTC. The J gene is TRBJ2-7, the V gene TRBV7-9; D call uncertain. Trimming took 3 bases from V and 5 from J, leaving 8 bases between them. In germline, CDR1 is SEHNR, CDR2 FQNEAQ (reference sequence). CDR3 size: 12 residues.

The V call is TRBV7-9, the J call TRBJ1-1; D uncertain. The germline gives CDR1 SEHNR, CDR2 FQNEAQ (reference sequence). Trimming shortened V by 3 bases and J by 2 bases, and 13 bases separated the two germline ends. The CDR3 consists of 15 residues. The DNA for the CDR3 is TGTGCCAGCAGCTTCCTTTCGGGCCTAAACACTGAAGCTTTCTTT. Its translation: CASSFLSGLNTEAFF.

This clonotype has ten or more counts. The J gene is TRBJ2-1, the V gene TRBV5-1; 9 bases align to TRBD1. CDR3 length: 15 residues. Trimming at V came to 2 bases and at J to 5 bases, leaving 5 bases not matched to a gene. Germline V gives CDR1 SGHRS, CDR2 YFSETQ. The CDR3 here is CASSLPGQGHNEQFF. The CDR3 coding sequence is TGCGCCAGCAGCTTACCGGGACAGGGACACAATGAGCAGTTCTTC.

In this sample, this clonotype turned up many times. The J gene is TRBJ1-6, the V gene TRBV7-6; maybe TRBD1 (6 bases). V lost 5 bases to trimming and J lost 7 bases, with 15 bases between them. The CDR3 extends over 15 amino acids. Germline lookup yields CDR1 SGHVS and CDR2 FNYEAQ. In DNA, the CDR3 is TGTGCCAGCAGCCTCTACCGGGACAAGAATTCACCCCTCCACTTT. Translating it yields CASSLYRDKNSPLHF.

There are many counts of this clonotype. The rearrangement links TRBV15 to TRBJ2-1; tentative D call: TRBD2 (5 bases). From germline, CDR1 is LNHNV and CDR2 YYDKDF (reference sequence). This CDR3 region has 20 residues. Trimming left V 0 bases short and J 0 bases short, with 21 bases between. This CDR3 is CATSRDLPSLQSSSYNEQFF. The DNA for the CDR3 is TGTGCCACCAGCAGAGATCTACCTAGCCTTCAAAGTAGCTCCTACAATGAGCAGTTCTTC.

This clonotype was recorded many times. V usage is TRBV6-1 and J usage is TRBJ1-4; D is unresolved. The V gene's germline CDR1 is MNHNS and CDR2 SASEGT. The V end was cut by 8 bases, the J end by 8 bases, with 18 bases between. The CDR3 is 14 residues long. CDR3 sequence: CASGGPYGVEKLFF. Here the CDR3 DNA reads TGTGCCAGCGGTGGGCCCTATGGAGTAGAAAAACTGTTTTTT.

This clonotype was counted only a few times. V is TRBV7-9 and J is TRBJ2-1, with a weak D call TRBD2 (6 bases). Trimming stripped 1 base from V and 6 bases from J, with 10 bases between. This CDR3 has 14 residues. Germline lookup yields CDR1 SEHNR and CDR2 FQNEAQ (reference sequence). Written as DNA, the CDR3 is TGTGCCAGCAGCTTAGTGCGGGGCGTCAATGAGCAGTTCTTC. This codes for CASSLVRGVNEQFF.

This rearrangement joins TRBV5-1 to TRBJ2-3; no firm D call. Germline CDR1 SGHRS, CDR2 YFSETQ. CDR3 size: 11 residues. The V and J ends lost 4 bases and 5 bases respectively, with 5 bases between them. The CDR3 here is CASSAQDTQYF. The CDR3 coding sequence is TGCGCCAGCAGCGCACAAGATACGCAGTATTTT.

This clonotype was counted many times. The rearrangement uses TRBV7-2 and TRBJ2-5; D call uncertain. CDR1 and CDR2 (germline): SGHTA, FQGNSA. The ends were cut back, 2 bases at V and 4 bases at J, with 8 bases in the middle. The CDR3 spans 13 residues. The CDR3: CASSLFPSETQYF. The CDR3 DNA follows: TGTGCCAGCAGCTTATTCCCTTCAGAGACCCAGTACTTC.

The CDR3 sequence: CASSLQGHGYTF. The DNA for the CDR3 is TGTGCCAGCAGCTTGCAAGGGCATGGCTACACCTTC. This rearrangement joins TRBV7-9 to TRBJ1-2, with D unresolved. This CDR3 has 12 amino acids. Trimming took 3 bases from V and 6 from J, leaving 8 bases between them. Germline CDR1 is SEHNR and CDR2 is FQNEAQ (reference sequence).

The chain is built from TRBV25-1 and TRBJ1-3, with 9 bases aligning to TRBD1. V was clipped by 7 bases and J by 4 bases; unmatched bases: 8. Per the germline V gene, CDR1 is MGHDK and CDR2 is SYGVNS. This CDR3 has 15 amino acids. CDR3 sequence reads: CASMPDRGSGNTIYF. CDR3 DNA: TGTGCCAGCATGCCGGACAGGGGATCCGGAAACACCATATATTTT.

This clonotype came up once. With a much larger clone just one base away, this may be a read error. The chain's CDR3 is CSYIALGSYGDTF. CDR3 DNA sequence: TGCAGTTATATTGCTTTGGGTAGCTATGGCGACACCTTC. The V and J genes are TRBV20-1 and TRBJ1-2; D is unclear. CDR3 size: 13 residues. The germline gives CDR1 DFQATT, CDR2 SNEGSKA (reference sequence).